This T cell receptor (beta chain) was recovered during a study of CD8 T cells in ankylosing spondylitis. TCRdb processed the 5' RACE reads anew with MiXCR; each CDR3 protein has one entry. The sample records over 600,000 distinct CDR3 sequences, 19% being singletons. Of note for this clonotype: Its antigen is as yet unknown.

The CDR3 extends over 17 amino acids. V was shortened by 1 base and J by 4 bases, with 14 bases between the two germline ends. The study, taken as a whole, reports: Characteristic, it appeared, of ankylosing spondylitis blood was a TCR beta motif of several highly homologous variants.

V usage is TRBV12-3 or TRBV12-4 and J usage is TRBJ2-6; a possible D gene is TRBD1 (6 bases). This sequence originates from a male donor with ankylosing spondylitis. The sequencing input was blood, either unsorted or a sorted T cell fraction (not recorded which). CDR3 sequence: CASSLVTGLSGANVLTF. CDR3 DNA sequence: TGTGCCAGCAGTTTAGTAACAGGGTTGTCCGGGGCCAACGTCCTGACTTTC.